This TCR beta chain came from a study of CD8 T cells in ankylosing spondylitis. For this clonotype: The antigen is undetermined.

The study's findings and limits: The authors reported significant enrichment of disease-linked clones in matched ankylosing spondylitis synovial fluid. Characteristic of ankylosing spondylitis blood, it appeared, was a TCR beta motif comprising fewer than 10 highly homologous variants.

One entry per CDR3 protein, called by TCRdb with MiXCR from the 5' RACE reads. The data show approximately 400,000 distinct CDR3 sequences, roughly 25% seen once. This CDR3 has 15 amino acids. With 2 bases clipped from V and 4 bases from J, the junction kept 4 bases outside the gene matches. Germline-derived CDR1 and CDR2 are KGHSH and LQKENI. This chain joins TRBV18 and TRBJ2-3, with TRBD1 identical over 9 bases. Specimen: blood, either unsorted or a sorted T cell fraction (not recorded which). This TCR was recovered from a male donor with ankylosing spondylitis. The CDR3 DNA reads as TGTGCCAGCTCACCAACAGGGGGCGGACCAGATACGCAGTATTTT. Residues: CASSPTGGGPDTQYF.